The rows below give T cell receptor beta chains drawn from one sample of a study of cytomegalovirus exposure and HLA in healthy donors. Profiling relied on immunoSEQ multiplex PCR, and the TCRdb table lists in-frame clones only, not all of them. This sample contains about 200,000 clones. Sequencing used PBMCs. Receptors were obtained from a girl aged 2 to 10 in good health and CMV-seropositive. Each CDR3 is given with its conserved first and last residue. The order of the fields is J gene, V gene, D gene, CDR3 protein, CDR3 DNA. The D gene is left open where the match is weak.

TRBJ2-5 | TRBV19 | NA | CASSMRQGYETQYF | TGTGCCAGTAGTATGCGGCAGGGCTACGAGACCCAGTACTTC
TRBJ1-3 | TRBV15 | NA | CATSRGLEGNTIYF | TGTGCCACCAGCAGAGGTCTGGAGGGAAACACCATATATTTT
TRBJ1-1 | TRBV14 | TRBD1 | CASSRDEGGFNTEAFF | TGTGCCAGCAGCCGAGATGAAGGGGGCTTTAACACTGAAGCTTTCTTT
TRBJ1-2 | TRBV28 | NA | CASSSRALINYGYTF | TGTGCCAGCAGCTCCAGGGCCCTCATAAACTATGGCTACACCTTC
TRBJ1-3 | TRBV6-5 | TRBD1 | CASRHRGQGGNTIYF | TGTGCCAGCCGCCACAGGGGGCAAGGTGGAAACACCATATATTTT
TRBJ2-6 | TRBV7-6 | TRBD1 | CASSSDRGPSGANVLTF | TGTGCCAGCAGCTCGGACAGGGGGCCCTCTGGGGCCAACGTCCTGACTTTC
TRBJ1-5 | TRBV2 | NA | CASSESRTVLNQPQHF | TGTGCCAGCAGTGAAAGTCGGACAGTCTTAAATCAGCCCCAGCATTTT
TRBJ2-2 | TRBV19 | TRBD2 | CASSQPGLAGGTRGTGELFF | TGTGCCAGTAGCCAACCGGGACTAGCGGGAGGCACCCGAGGGACCGGGGAGCTGTTTTTT
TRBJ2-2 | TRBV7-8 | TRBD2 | CASSLRGTSGNTGELFF | TGTGCCAGCAGCTTACGAGGGACTAGCGGGAACACCGGGGAGCTGTTTTTT
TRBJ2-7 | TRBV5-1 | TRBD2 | CASSPPGLAGAPPLEQYF | TGCGCCAGCAGCCCCCCGGGACTAGCGGGAGCTCCTCCATTGGAGCAGTACTTC
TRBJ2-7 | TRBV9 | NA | CASSVETGQGTGEQYF | TGTGCCAGCAGCGTAGAGACTGGCCAGGGAACTGGCGAGCAGTACTTC
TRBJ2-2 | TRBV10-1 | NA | CASSDPTGPLGAGELFF | TGCGCCAGCAGTGATCCCACGGGTCCTTTAGGGGCCGGGGAGCTGTTTTTT
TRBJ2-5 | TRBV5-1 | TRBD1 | CASSSGQGPQETQYF | TGCGCCAGCAGCTCCGGACAGGGGCCCCAAGAGACCCAGTACTTC
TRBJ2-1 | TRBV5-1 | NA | CASSLLGAVHNEQFF | TGCGCCAGCAGCTTGCTGGGAGCAGTCCACAATGAGCAGTTCTTC
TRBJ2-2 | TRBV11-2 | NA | CASSLGRTVNTGELFF | TGTGCCAGCAGCTTAGGACGGACTGTTAACACCGGGGAGCTGTTTTTT
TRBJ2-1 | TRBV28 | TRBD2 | CASSLYGGRDNEQFF | TGTGCCAGCAGTTTATATGGCGGGAGGGACAATGAGCAGTTCTTC
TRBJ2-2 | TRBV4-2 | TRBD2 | CASSQGGGRNTGELFF | TGTGCCAGCAGCCAAGGGGGGGGTAGGAACACCGGGGAGCTGTTTTTT
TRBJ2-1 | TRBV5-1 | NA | CASSTRPTFEEYNEQFF | TGCGCCAGCAGCACCAGACCGACCTTCGAGGAATACAATGAGCAGTTCTTC
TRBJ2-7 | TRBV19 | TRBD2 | CASNTGGPNGEQYF | TGTGCCAGTAATACGGGAGGGCCTAACGGCGAGCAGTACTTC
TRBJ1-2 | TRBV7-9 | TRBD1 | CASSLEGVGTGSYGYTF | TGTGCCAGCAGCTTAGAGGGTGTCGGGACAGGTTCATATGGCTACACCTTC
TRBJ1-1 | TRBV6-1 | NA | CASSRRGKAEAFF | TGTGCCAGCAGTCGGCGGGGGAAAGCTGAAGCTTTCTTT
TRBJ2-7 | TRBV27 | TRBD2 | CASRVLAGVSHEQYF | TGTGCCAGCAGGGTCCTAGCGGGAGTTTCCCACGAGCAGTACTTC
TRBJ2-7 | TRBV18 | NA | CASSPPGPGVGGEQYF | TGTGCCAGCTCACCACCGGGGCCGGGAGTTGGGGGCGAGCAGTACTTC
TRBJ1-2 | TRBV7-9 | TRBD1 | CASRYQGDLYGYTF | TGTGCCAGCAGATATCAGGGGGACCTCTATGGCTACACCTTC
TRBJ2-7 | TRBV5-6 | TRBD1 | CASSEGTGFGSYEQYF | TGTGCCAGCAGCGAAGGGACAGGTTTTGGGTCCTACGAGCAGTACTTC
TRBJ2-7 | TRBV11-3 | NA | CASSLGPRAEGEQYF | TGTGCCAGCAGCTTAGGCCCGCGGGCTGAAGGCGAGCAGTACTTC
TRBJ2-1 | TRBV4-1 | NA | CASSHPLGLKEQFF | TGCGCCAGCAGCCACCCCCTGGGGCTTAAGGAGCAGTTCTTC
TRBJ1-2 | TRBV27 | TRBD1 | CASRLLSGGGISYGYTF | TGTGCCAGCAGGCTGCTATCAGGGGGCGGTATATCCTATGGCTACACCTTC
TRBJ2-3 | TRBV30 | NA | CAWESGSSAKTQYF | TGTGCCTGGGAATCGGGTTCCTCGGCTAAAACGCAGTATTTT
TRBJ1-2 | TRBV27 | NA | CASSGTPGGYTF | TGTGCCAGCAGTGGTACACCCGGGGGCTACACCTTC